The next 22 T cell receptor beta chains were all read from a single sample in a study of cytomegalovirus exposure and HLA in healthy donors. With 60 Vbeta and 13 Jbeta primers, the PCR was carried out. Only in-frame clones appear in the TCRdb table, and some are missing; sequencing was by immunoSEQ multiplex PCR. This repertoire includes around 210,000 clones. The sequenced sample was PBMCs. These receptors were collected from a woman in her twenties or thirties in good health and CMV-seropositive.

V gene TRBV7-2 combines with J gene TRBJ2-1, with TRBD2 matching 11 bases. Germline CDR1 and CDR2: SGHTA and FQGNSA. The length of the CDR3 is 15 residues. Losses at the gene ends were 3 bases for V and 3 bases for J; bases not matched to a gene: 1. CDR3 in amino acids: CASSFGLAGYNEQFF. DNA of the CDR3: TGTGCCAGCAGCTTCGGACTAGCGGGCTACAATGAGCAGTTCTTC.

This chain connects TRBV19 to TRBJ2-7, with TRBD1 matching over 8 bases. CDR3 size: 14 residues. CDR1 is LNHDA and CDR2 is SQIVND in the germline V gene (reference sequence). V dropped 5 bases and J dropped 4; count of bases not matched to a gene: 7. The CDR3 protein is CASSVDRASYEQYF. The CDR3 region has the DNA TGTGCCAGTAGTGTGGACAGGGCATCGTACGAGCAGTACTTC.

The chain has TRBV6-6 and TRBJ1-5; the D is unclear. There are 14 residues in the CDR3. Germline V gives CDR1 MNHNY, CDR2 SVGAGI (reference sequence). The V end lost 8 bases, the J end lost 0 bases, and 11 bases lay between the germline ends. The CDR3 region is CASGSDYSNQPQHF. The DNA of the CDR3 is TGTGCCAGCGGTTCAGATTATAGCAATCAGCCCCAGCATTTT.

V is TRBV4-1 and J is TRBJ1-1; maybe TRBD1 (6 bases). The CDR3 sequence is 14 residues long. Germline lookup yields CDR1 MGHRA and CDR2 YSYEKL. V lost 0 bases and J 5 bases, leaving 10 bases between the germline ends. The DNA of the CDR3 is TGCGCCAGCAGCCAAGATGGCAGGGGAACTGAAGCTTTCTTT. This gives the protein CASSQDGRGTEAFF.

This sequence joins TRBV6-1 and TRBJ2-3; 13 bases match TRBD2. The trim removed 7 bases at V and 7 bases at J, leaving 8 bases unmatched. The CDR3 consists of 15 residues. CDR1 MNHNS and CDR2 SASEGT come from the germline V gene. The CDR3 region is CASTPSLAGGHTQYF. The CDR3 DNA is TGTGCCAGCACCCCATCACTAGCGGGGGGGCATACGCAGTATTTT.

J is TRBJ1-2 and V is TRBV6-5; 9 bases agree with TRBD1. CDR1 is MNHEY, CDR2 SVGAGI, per germline. There are 15 residues in the CDR3. V trimming: 0 bases; J trimming: 7 bases; junction bases outside the gene matches: 6. The DNA of the CDR3 is TGTGCCAGCAGTTACTCGGGACAGGGTTTAAGTGGCTACACCTTC. Translation: CASSYSGQGLSGYTF.

V gene TRBV19 combines with J gene TRBJ1-1; no firm D call. Looked up from germline, CDR1 is LNHDA and CDR2 is SQIVND (reference sequence). The CDR3 loop spans 14 amino acids. Trimming took 0 bases from V and 5 from J, leaving 10 bases between them. CDR3: CASSIDGRRTEAFF. The CDR3 DNA is TGTGCCAGTAGTATAGACGGGAGAAGGACTGAAGCTTTCTTT.

J is TRBJ2-5 and V is TRBV27, with 8 bases fitting TRBD2. This CDR3 comprises 16 residues. Unmatched junction bases numbered 3, after V lost 0 bases and J lost 0 bases. Germline assignment: CDR1 MNHEY and CDR2 SMNVEV (reference sequence). CDR3 sequence: CASSLSPSGHQETQYF. CDR3 sequence (DNA): TGTGCCAGCAGTTTATCTCCTAGCGGGCACCAAGAGACCCAGTACTTC.

The chain joins TRBV30 to TRBJ1-5, with no clear D. V gave up 0 bases and J gave up 1 base, with 4 bases separating them. CDR1 GTSNPN and CDR2 SVGIG come from the germline V gene (reference sequence). This CDR3 comprises 13 residues. The CDR3 loop reads CAWSVRSNQPQHF. CDR3 nucleotide sequence: TGTGCCTGGAGTGTCAGAAGCAATCAGCCCCAGCATTTT.

This rearrangement joins TRBV6-1 to TRBJ2-1, with D possibly being TRBD1 (6 bases). V lost 7 bases and J lost 4, with 14 bases in between. Germline V lookup: CDR1 MNHNS, CDR2 SASEGT. This CDR3 contains 14 residues. In nucleotides, the CDR3 is TGTGCCAGCACCCCTGGACAGAAGTACAATGAGCAGTTCTTC. Translated, it gives CASTPGQKYNEQFF.

The chain links TRBV7-9 to TRBJ2-5; possibly TRBD2 for D (6 bases). The CDR3 runs 13 residues. Looked up from germline, CDR1 is SEHNR and CDR2 is FQNEAQ (reference sequence). The ends were cut back, 7 bases at V and 5 bases at J, with 14 bases in the middle. The CDR3 DNA follows: TGTGCCAGCACGATGGAGGGTTCGGAGACCCAGTACTTC. It translates to CASTMEGSETQYF.

This CDR3 reads CASSLEPRGDRGTEAFF. In DNA form, the CDR3 reads TGTGCCAGCAGTTTAGAACCCAGGGGAGATCGAGGCACTGAAGCTTTCTTT. The chain carries TRBV28 and TRBJ1-1, with D possibly being TRBD1 (6 bases). This CDR3 contains 17 residues. V dropped 2 bases and J dropped 4 bases, with 20 bases sitting between them. Germline loops: CDR1 MDHEN, CDR2 SYDVKM.

This chain joins TRBV12-5 and TRBJ2-3; 7 nucleotides agree with TRBD1. Per the germline V gene, CDR1 is LGHNT and CDR2 is FRNRAP. This CDR3 comprises 17 residues. V lost 2 bases and J lost 2; bases outside the gene matches: 10. The DNA for the CDR3 is TGTGCTAGTGGTTTGTACAGGGGCGCGGGTTTCACAGATACGCAGTATTTT. Translated, it gives CASGLYRGAGFTDTQYF.

The rearrangement joins TRBV18 to TRBJ1-2; possible D gene TRBD1, 6 bases. The CDR3 contains 15 residues. Germline V CDR1 and CDR2: KGHSH, LQKENI. V was shortened by 5 bases and J by 0 bases, with 13 bases between the two germline ends. This CDR3 is CASSFEGGTNYGYTF. The CDR3 nucleotides are TGTGCCAGCTCATTCGAAGGGGGTACTAACTATGGCTACACCTTC.

As concerns this clone: The same CDR3 can be traced to other DNA sequences in this sample. The chain is built from TRBV6-5 and TRBJ2-7, with unresolved D. The CDR3 is made up of 13 amino acids. Trimming stripped 2 bases from V and 0 bases from J, with 5 bases between. Germline assignment: CDR1 MNHEY and CDR2 SVGAGI. This CDR3 is CASSYTGSYEQYF. CDR3 DNA sequence: TGTGCCAGCAGTTACACGGGCTCCTACGAGCAGTACTTC.

V is TRBV6-5 and J is TRBJ2-7, with 9 nucleotides matching TRBD1. The J segment lost 6 bases and the V segment lost 5 bases, leaving 11 bases of the junction unmatched. The germline CDR1 and CDR2 sequences are MNHEY and SVGAGI. This CDR3 is built from 15 residues. CDR3 nucleotide sequence: TGTGCCAGCAGTAGGACGACGGGACAGGGTCCCGAGCAGTACTTC. Translation: CASSRTTGQGPEQYF.

The chain combines TRBV7-2 with TRBJ1-2; maybe TRBD1 (6 bases). Trimming stripped 5 bases from V and 0 bases from J, with 13 bases between. The CDR3 sequence is 15 residues long. CDR1 and CDR2 from the germline V gene are SGHTA and FQGNSA. CDR3 region: CASSEGGHANYGYTF. In DNA, the CDR3 is TGTGCCAGCAGCGAAGGGGGACACGCTAACTATGGCTACACCTTC.

The J gene is TRBJ1-2, the V gene TRBV28, with 9 nucleotides matching TRBD1. Germline-derived CDR1 and CDR2 are MDHEN and SYDVKM. Losses at the gene ends were 5 bases for V and 3 bases for J; bases not matched to a gene: 7. The CDR3 consists of 15 residues. The CDR3 nucleotides are TGTGCCAGCAGTGGAACAGGGGGCTTCCACTATGGCTACACCTTC. Its translation: CASSGTGGFHYGYTF.

The CDR3 DNA sequence: TGTGCCAGCAGCTTCTTGACAGGGAATGAAAAACTGTTTTTT. This translates into CASSFLTGNEKLFF. The chain recombines TRBV5-8 with TRBJ1-4, with 7 bases matching TRBD1. The junction had 3 bases not matched to a gene; V was cut back by 2 bases and J by 5 bases. CDR1 SGHTS and CDR2 YDEGEE come from the germline V gene. The CDR3 is 14 residues long. Complete variable domain (other parts from reference TRBV5-8 and TRBJ1-4): EAGVTQSPTHLIKTRGQQATLRCSPISGHTSVYWYQQALGLGLQFLLWYDEGEERNRGNFPPRFSGRQFPNYSSELNVNALELEDSALYLCASSFLTGNEKLFFGSGTQLSVL.

The gene calls are TRBV7-8 and TRBJ2-3; the D gene is possibly TRBD2 (5 bases). The V end was cut by 5 bases, the J end by 3 bases, with 21 bases between. Germline CDR1 SGHVS, CDR2 FQNEAQ. The CDR3 sequence is 17 residues long. The CDR3 DNA follows: TGTGCCAGCAGCCCCTCTCCGCTCGGCCGAGGGACAGATACGCAGTATTTT. Protein: CASSPSPLGRGTDTQYF.

The gene calls are TRBV28 and TRBJ2-1, with 12 bases identical to TRBD1. With 8 bases clipped from V and 8 bases from J, the junction kept 7 bases outside the gene matches. CDR3 size: 14 residues. The germline V gene has CDR1 MDHEN and CDR2 SYDVKM. CDR3 bases: TGTGCCAGCCACGGGACAGGGGGCAAGGATGAGCAGTTCTTC. Protein product: CASHGTGGKDEQFF.

The J gene is TRBJ2-5, the V gene TRBV20-1; D gene ambiguous. Trimming shortened V by 0 bases and J by 6 bases, and 5 bases separated the two germline ends. Looked up from germline, CDR1 is DFQATT and CDR2 is SNEGSKA (reference sequence). The CDR3 consists of 11 residues. In nucleotides, the CDR3 is TGCAGTGCTAGAGATCCCAAGACCCAGTACTTC. Amino acids: CSARDPKTQYF.